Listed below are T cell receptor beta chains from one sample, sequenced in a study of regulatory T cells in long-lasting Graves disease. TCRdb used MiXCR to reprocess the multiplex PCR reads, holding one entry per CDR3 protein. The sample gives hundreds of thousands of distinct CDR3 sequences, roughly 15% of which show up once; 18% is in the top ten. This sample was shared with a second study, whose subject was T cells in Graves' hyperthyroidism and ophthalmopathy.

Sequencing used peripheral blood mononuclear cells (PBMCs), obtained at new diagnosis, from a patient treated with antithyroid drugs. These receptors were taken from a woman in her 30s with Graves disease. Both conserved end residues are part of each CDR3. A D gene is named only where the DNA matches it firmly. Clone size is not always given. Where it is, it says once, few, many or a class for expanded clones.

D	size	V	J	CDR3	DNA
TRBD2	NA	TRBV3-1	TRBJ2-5	CASSPRDYLTAQYF	TGTGCCAGCAGCCCCCGGGACTACCTTACGGCCCAGTACTTC
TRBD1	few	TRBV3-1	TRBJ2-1	CASSRPGQGIGEQFF	TGTGCCAGCAGCCGACCGGGACAGGGTATCGGTGAGCAGTTCTTC
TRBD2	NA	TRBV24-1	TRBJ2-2	CATSDPGTTTGELFF	TGTGCCACCAGTGACCCCGGGACTACCACCGGGGAGCTGTTTTTT
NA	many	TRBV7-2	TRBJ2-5	CASSTRTGVGQETQYF	TGTGCCAGCAGCACACGGACGGGAGTCGGGCAAGAGACCCAGTACTTC
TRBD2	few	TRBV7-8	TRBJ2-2	CASSITTSGGIPGELFF	TGTGCCAGCAGCATAACGACTAGCGGGGGGATCCCCGGGGAGCTGTTTTTT
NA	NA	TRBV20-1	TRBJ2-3	CSASNAGASTDTQYF	TGCAGTGCTAGTAACGCGGGGGCCAGCACAGATACGCAGTATTTT
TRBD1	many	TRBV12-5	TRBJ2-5	CASGGQPPPKETQYF	TGTGCTAGTGGGGGACAGCCCCCTCCTAAAGAGACCCAGTACTTC
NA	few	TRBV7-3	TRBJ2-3	CASSFWGGAGTDTQYF	TGTGCCAGCAGCTTTTGGGGGGGGGCCGGGACAGATACGCAGTATTTT
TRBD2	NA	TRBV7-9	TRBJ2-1	CASSLVAGVTNEQFF	TGTGCCAGCAGCTTAGTTGCGGGAGTGACCAATGAGCAGTTCTTC
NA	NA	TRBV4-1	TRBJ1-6	CASSQAIASPLHF	TGCGCCAGCAGCCAAGCCATCGCCTCACCCCTCCACTTT
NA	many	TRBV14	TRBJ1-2	CASSQGIGYTF	TGTGCCAGCAGCCAAGGGATTGGCTACACCTTC
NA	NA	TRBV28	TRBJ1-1	CASLLRFGDTEAFF	TGTGCCAGCCTTCTCAGGTTTGGCGACACTGAAGCTTTCTTT
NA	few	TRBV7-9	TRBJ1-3	CASSLRDPNPVSGNTIYF	TGTGCCAGCAGCTTAAGGGATCCTAACCCCGTCTCTGGAAACACCATATATTTT
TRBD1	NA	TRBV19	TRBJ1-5	CASSTGQGIIQPQHF	TGTGCCAGTAGTACCGGACAGGGAATAATCCAGCCCCAGCATTTT
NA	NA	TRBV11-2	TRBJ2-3	CASSLAGDLDTQYF	TGTGCCAGCAGCTTAGCAGGGGACTTAGATACGCAGTATTTT
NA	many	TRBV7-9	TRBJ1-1	CASSVGGARASEAFF	TGTGCCAGCAGCGTCGGGGGGGCGCGGGCCTCTGAAGCTTTCTTT
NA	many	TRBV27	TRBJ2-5	CASSLSKGRETQYF	TGTGCCAGCAGTTTATCGAAGGGGAGGGAGACCCAGTACTTC
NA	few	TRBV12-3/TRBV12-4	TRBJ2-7	CASRGGFYEQYF	TGTGCCAGCAGGGGGGGTTTCTACGAGCAGTACTTC
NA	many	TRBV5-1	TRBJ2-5	CASSLGGPRETQYF	TGCGCCAGCAGCTTGGGGGGGCCTCGGGAGACCCAGTACTTC
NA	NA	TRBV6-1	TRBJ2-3	CASSALQGEGIPQYF	TGTGCCAGCAGTGCGCTACAGGGAGAAGGAATCCCGCAGTATTTT
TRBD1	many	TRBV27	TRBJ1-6	CASRLGTGRSPLHF	TGTGCCAGCAGACTCGGGACAGGTCGTTCACCCCTCCACTTT
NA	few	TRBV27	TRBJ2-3	CASSLQQAGTDTQYF	TGTGCCAGCAGTTTACAACAGGCAGGCACAGATACGCAGTATTTT
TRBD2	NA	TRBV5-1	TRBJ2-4	CASSLAPASGRDIQYF	TGCGCCAGCAGCTTGGCCCCCGCTAGCGGGAGAGACATTCAGTACTTC
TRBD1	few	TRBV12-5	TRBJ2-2	CASGPGQGDTGELFF	TGTGCTAGTGGTCCCGGACAGGGCGACACCGGGGAGCTGTTTTTT
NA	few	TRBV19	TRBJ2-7	CASSTGLVVVGYEQYF	TGTGCCAGTAGTACGGGCCTAGTGGTGGTGGGGTACGAGCAGTACTTC
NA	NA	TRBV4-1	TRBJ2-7	CASSQDDRGNEQYF	TGCGCCAGCAGCCAAGATGACCGGGGAAACGAGCAGTACTTC
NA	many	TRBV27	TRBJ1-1	CASTSGVEAFF	TGTGCCAGCACCTCAGGAGTTGAAGCTTTCTTT
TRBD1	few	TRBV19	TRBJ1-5	CASSITPRGDQPQHF	TGTGCCAGTAGTATCACCCCCAGGGGGGATCAGCCCCAGCATTTT
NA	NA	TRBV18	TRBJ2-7	CASSPTTTYEQYF	TGTGCCAGCTCACCAACTACAACCTACGAGCAGTACTTC
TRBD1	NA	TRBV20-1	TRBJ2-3	CSARDLGGPDTQYF	TGCAGTGCTAGAGATTTAGGGGGCCCAGATACGCAGTATTTT
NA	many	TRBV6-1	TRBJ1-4	CASSQSPNEKLFF	TGTGCCAGCAGTCAGAGTCCCAATGAAAAACTGTTTTTT
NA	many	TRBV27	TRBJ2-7	CASSLSPLSYEQYF	TGTGCCAGCAGTTTATCCCCCCTCTCCTACGAGCAGTACTTC
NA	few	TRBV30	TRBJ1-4	CALRPLGTGKLFF	TGTGCCTTAAGACCCTTAGGAACGGGAAAACTGTTTTTT
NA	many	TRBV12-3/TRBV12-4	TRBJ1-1	CASSPSGFEAFF	TGTGCCAGCAGCCCCAGCGGGTTCGAAGCTTTCTTT
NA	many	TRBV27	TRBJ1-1	CASSLSVVGRNTEAFF	TGTGCCAGCAGTTTATCGGTCGTAGGGCGGAACACTGAAGCTTTCTTT
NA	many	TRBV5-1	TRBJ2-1	CASSLLSRPAEQFF	TGCGCCAGCAGCTTGTTGTCCAGACCCGCTGAGCAGTTCTTC
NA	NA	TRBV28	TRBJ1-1	CASSFYRTGAFF	TGTGCCAGCAGTTTTTATAGGACGGGGGCTTTCTTT
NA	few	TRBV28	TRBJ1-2	CASSFSQPRSYGYTF	TGTGCCAGCAGTTTCTCACAGCCACGATCCTATGGCTACACCTTC
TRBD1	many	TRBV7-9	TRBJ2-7	CASSSDTGGYEQYF	TGTGCCAGCAGCTCAGATACAGGGGGCTACGAGCAGTACTTC
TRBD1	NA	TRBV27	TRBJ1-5	CASSSTGGGGLSNQPQHF	TGTGCCAGCAGTTCCACAGGGGGCGGTGGTCTTAGCAATCAGCCCCAGCATTTT
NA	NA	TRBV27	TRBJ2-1	CASSLGHLTEQFF	TGTGCCAGCAGTCTAGGACATCTGACTGAGCAGTTCTTC
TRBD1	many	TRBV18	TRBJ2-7	CASSPSGQRYEQYF	TGTGCCAGCTCACCATCGGGACAGCGCTACGAGCAGTACTTC
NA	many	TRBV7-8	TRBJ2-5	CASSLNSLPQETQYF	TGTGCCAGCAGCTTAAATTCCCTACCTCAAGAGACCCAGTACTTC
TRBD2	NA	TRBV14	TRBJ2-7	CASSPKSAAGLYEQYF	TGTGCCAGCAGCCCCAAGTCGGCAGCGGGATTGTACGAGCAGTACTTC
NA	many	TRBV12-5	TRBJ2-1	CASGSTRLETSVTYNEQFF	TGTGCTAGTGGTTCAACCAGGCTCGAGACTTCTGTTACCTACAATGAGCAGTTCTTC
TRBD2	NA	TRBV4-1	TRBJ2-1	CASSQDGGLDDEQFF	TGCGCCAGCAGCCAAGATGGGGGACTAGACGATGAGCAGTTCTTC
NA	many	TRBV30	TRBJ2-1	CALDGTPRLNEQFF	TGTGCCTTGGACGGGACTCCCAGACTCAATGAGCAGTTCTTC
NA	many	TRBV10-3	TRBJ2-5	CAISEGIQETQYF	TGTGCCATCAGTGAAGGGATACAAGAGACCCAGTACTTC
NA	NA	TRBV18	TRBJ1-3	CASSSRPKAGNTIYF	TGTGCCAGCTCATCCCGTCCCAAGGCGGGAAACACCATATATTTT
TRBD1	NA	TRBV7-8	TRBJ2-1	CASSKTPGQGTGYEQFF	TGTGCCAGCAGCAAGACGCCGGGACAGGGTACGGGGTATGAGCAGTTCTTC